One sample yielded the 13 T cell receptor beta chains listed below, sequenced in a study of CD8+ T cells in alopecia areata (dated by TCRdb to 2017 to 2018). This sample's time point label indicates: baseline before oral tofacitinib. The method was the immunoSEQ multiplex PCR assay. To provide template for TCR sequencing, every sample had RNA extracted and reverse transcribed into cDNA. TCRdb stores this immuneACCESS table with in-frame sequences only. Part of the clones is absent; in the studies checked, under half of the shortfall reflects unresolved V genes, and no reason is known for the rest. Here the sample has roughly 140,000 clones; roughly 46% occur a single time. The ten biggest clones cover roughly 0.92% of the sample. The sequences come from CD4+ T cells sorted from blood, collected at week 0. These TCRs come from a human donor with alopecia areata.

This sequence joins TRBV7-3 and TRBJ2-1, with 7 bases matching TRBD1. This CDR3 is built from 16 residues. The germline gives CDR1 SGHTA, CDR2 FQGTGA. The junction had 4 bases not matched to a gene; V was cut back by 2 bases and J by 0 bases. This CDR3 is CASSLAGTASYNEQFF. For the CDR3, the DNA is TGTGCCAGCAGCTTAGCCGGGACAGCCTCCTACAATGAGCAGTTCTTC. Looking up the rest from reference TRBV7-3 and TRBJ2-1 gives the full variable domain: GAGVSQTPSNKVTEKGKYVELRCDPISGHTALYWYRQSLGQGPEFLIYFQGTGAADDSGLPNDRFFAVRPEGSVSTLKIQRTERGDSAVYLCASSLAGTASYNEQFFGPGTRLTVL.

The chain is built from TRBV29-1 and TRBJ2-4; a weak D match, TRBD2 (6 bases). V gave up 6 bases and J gave up 1 base, with 10 bases separating them. The germline gives CDR1 SQVTM, CDR2 ANQGSEA. The length of the CDR3 is 13 residues. The CDR3 region has the DNA TGCAGCGTCAACCGGGGGGCCAAAAACATTCAGTACTTC. This encodes CSVNRGAKNIQYF. Full variable domain (rest looked up from reference TRBV29-1 and TRBJ2-4): SAVISQKPSRDICQRGTSLTIQCQVDSQVTMMFWYRQQPGQSLTLIATANQGSEATYESGFVIDKFPISRPNLTFSTLTVSNMSPEDSSIYLCSVNRGAKNIQYFGAGTRLSVL.

The chain combines TRBV7-9 with TRBJ2-3; 13 bases map to TRBD2. V gave up 3 bases and J gave up 5 bases; unmatched junction bases: 8. From germline, CDR1 is SEHNR and CDR2 FQNEAQ (reference sequence). This CDR3 spans 17 amino acids. CDR3 region: CASSFFRTSGSGDTQYF. As DNA, the CDR3 is TGTGCCAGCAGCTTTTTCCGGACTAGCGGGAGTGGAGATACGCAGTATTTT.

This clone showed up just a few times. CDR3 nucleotides: TGTGCCAGCAGTGCAGGGACAGTAGATACGCAGTATTTT. This sequence encodes CASSAGTVDTQYF. The chain recombines TRBV6-5 with TRBJ2-3; 7 bases align to TRBD1. Germline-derived CDR1 and CDR2 are MNHEY and SVGAGI. V dropped 5 bases and J dropped 5; count of bases not matched to a gene: 4. This CDR3 is built from 13 residues.

This clone was observed a single time. This rearrangement joins TRBV5-4 to TRBJ2-3; a possible D gene is TRBD2 (6 bases). Germline CDR1 SGHNT, CDR2 YYREEE (reference sequence). This CDR3 region has 13 residues. The V end was cut by 6 bases, the J end by 3 bases, with 11 bases between. The CDR3 here is CASTTTSTDTQYF. CDR3 in DNA: TGTGCCAGCACGACGACTAGTACAGATACGCAGTATTTT.

V is TRBV7-2 and J is TRBJ2-3; 7 nucleotides align to TRBD2. CDR1 is SGHTA, CDR2 FQGNSA, per germline. The CDR3 is 15 amino acids. V trimming: 6 bases; J trimming: 4 bases; junction bases outside the gene matches: 10. The CDR3 bases are TGTGCCAGCAGGCTGGGGGGGAGGGCCGCAGATACGCAGTATTTT. Its translation: CASRLGGRAADTQYF.

The rearrangement links TRBV15 to TRBJ2-1, with TRBD2 matching over 7 bases. The CDR3 loop spans 16 amino acids. The V segment lost 0 bases and the J segment 3 bases; nucleotides outside the gene matches: 5. Germline CDR1 and CDR2: LNHNV and YYDKDF (reference sequence). The CDR3 DNA reads as TGTGCCACCAGCAGAGATCGGCGGGGGAACTACAATGAGCAGTTCTTC. It is translated as CATSRDRRGNYNEQFF. The full variable domain, in which reference TRBV15 and TRBJ2-1 provide the parts outside the CDR3, is DAMVIQNPRYQVTQFGKPVTLSCSQTLNHNVMYWYQQKSSQAPKLLFHYYDKDFNNEADTPDNFQSRRPNTSFCFLDIRSPGLGDTAMYLCATSRDRRGNYNEQFFGPGTRLTVL.

This clone turned up a few times. This rearrangement joins TRBV25-1 to TRBJ2-3, with D tentatively TRBD2 (5 bases). The CDR3 sequence is 16 residues long. Trimming removed 2 bases from V and 0 bases from J, with 12 bases in between. The V gene's germline CDR1 is MGHDK and CDR2 SYGVNS. CDR3 sequence reads: CASSEVASISTDTQYF. For the CDR3, the DNA is TGTGCCAGCAGTGAAGTGGCTAGCATAAGCACAGATACGCAGTATTTT. The variable domain in full, with the rest retrieved from reference TRBV25-1 and TRBJ2-3, is EADIYQTPRYLVIGTGKKITLECSQTMGHDKMYWYQQDPGMELHLIHYSYGVNSTEKGDLSSESTVSRIRTEHFPLTLESARPSHTSQYLCASSEVASISTDTQYFGPGTRLTVL.

DNA of the CDR3: TGTGCCACCAAATTGGGCAGGAACACTGAAGCTTTCTTT. This gives the protein CATKLGRNTEAFF. The chain recombines TRBV15 with TRBJ1-1; D not resolved. Trimming stripped 7 bases from V and 1 base from J, with 10 bases between. This CDR3 has 13 residues. Germline CDR1 reads LNHNV; CDR2 reads YYDKDF (reference sequence).

This sequence joins TRBV29-1 and TRBJ2-7, with 7 bases lining up with TRBD2. Per the germline V gene, CDR1 is SQVTM and CDR2 is ANQGSEA. After removal of 3 bases from V and 1 base from J, the junction contained 12 bases not matched to a gene. The CDR3 contains 16 residues. In DNA form, the CDR3 reads TGCAGCGTTGAGGAGGGCCCGGGAGGACGATCCTACGAGCAGTACTTC. Its protein is CSVEEGPGGRSYEQYF.

The chain has TRBV7-9 and TRBJ2-2; D unclear. The CDR3 consists of 11 residues. CDR1 is SEHNR and CDR2 is FQNEAQ in the germline V gene (reference sequence). V was shortened by 5 bases and J by 12 bases, with 10 bases between the two germline ends. The CDR3 nucleotides read TGTGCCAGCAGCCCAGGACCACAGCTGTTTTTT. Translating it yields CASSPGPQLFF. Combining the CDR3 with reference TRBV7-9 and TRBJ2-2 gives the whole variable domain DTGVSQNPRHKITKRGQNVTFRCDPISEHNRLYWYRQTLGQGPEFLTYFQNEAQLEKSRLLSDRFSAERPKGSFSTLEIQRTEQGDSAMYLCASSPGPQLFFGEGSRLTVL.

The rearrangement uses TRBV7-2 and TRBJ2-3; the D gene could be TRBD1 or TRBD2 (5 bases each). The CDR3 has 17 residues. V shed 1 base and J shed 4 bases, with 18 bases lying between them. CDR1 and CDR2 from the germline V gene are SGHTA and FQGNSA. CDR3 residues: CASSLVGTAGTADTQYF. CDR3 sequence (DNA): TGTGCCAGCAGCTTAGTTGGTACGGCAGGGACGGCAGATACGCAGTATTTT.

By share, this clone counts as medium-sized (0.01 to 0.1%). The chain uses TRBV19 and TRBJ1-5; 11 nucleotides agree with TRBD1. The CDR3 runs 15 residues. Germline CDR1 and CDR2: LNHDA and SQIVND (reference sequence). After removal of 5 bases from V and 5 bases from J, the junction contained 5 bases not matched to a gene. The CDR3 coding sequence is TGTGCCAGTAGTGTTGGGGACAGGGGGTATCAGCCCCAGCATTTT. Its protein product is CASSVGDRGYQPQHF.